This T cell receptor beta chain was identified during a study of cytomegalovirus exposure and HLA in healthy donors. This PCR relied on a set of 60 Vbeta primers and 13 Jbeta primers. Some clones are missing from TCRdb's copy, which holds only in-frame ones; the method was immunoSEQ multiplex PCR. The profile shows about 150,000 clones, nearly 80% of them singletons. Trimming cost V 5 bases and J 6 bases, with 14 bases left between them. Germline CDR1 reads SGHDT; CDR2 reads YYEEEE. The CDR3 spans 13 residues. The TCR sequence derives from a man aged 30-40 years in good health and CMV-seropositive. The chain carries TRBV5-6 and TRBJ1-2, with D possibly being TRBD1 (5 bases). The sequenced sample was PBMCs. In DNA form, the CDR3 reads TGTGCCAGCAGAGTAGATTTAGGGGATGGCTACACCTTC. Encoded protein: CASRVDLGDGYTF.